Below, 26 T cell receptor beta chains from the same sample are listed, as sequenced in a study of blood T cells in healthy people across ages. It was with a sample-barcoded 5' primer and a J-beta primer mix that a second PCR of about 6 to 12 cycles was run. MiXCR, applied by TCRdb to the 5' RACE reads, yields one record per CDR3 protein. The sample has about 800,000 distinct CDR3 sequences, 35% to 50% seen once. Sequenced: blood. The receptors were gathered from an elderly man in good health.

The gene calls are TRBV20-1 and TRBJ2-1; 7 nucleotides align to TRBD2. CDR1 and CDR2 (germline): DFQATT, SNEGSKA (reference sequence). V shed 3 bases and J 4 bases; nucleotides not matched to a gene: 6. The length of the CDR3 is 14 residues. CDR3 bases: TGCAGTGCTAGGGCCAGCGGGGCATACAATGAGCAGTTCTTC. Translating gives CSARASGAYNEQFF.

This clonotype showed up just a few times. The chain combines TRBV10-3 with TRBJ2-3, with 10 bases identical to TRBD2. The germline CDR1 and CDR2 sequences are ENHRY and SYGVKD. Trimming at V came to 3 bases and at J to 5 bases, leaving 5 bases not matched to a gene. CDR3 length: 15 amino acids. Here the CDR3 DNA reads TGTGCCATCAGTGAAAGCGGGAGGGCCGAAGATACGCAGTATTTT. Protein product: CAISESGRAEDTQYF.

This clonotype has a count of ten or more. The V and J genes are TRBV20-1 and TRBJ1-2; no firm D call. CDR1 DFQATT and CDR2 SNEGSKA come from the germline V gene (reference sequence). This CDR3 region has 12 residues. Between the trimmed V and J ends, which lost 3 bases and 4 bases, there was a span of 9 bases. The CDR3 DNA follows: TGCAGTGCTAGGGTCCTTCGCTATGGCTACACCTTC. Translation gives CSARVLRYGYTF.

The chain carries TRBV6-6 and TRBJ1-5, with 9 bases that match TRBD1. This CDR3 spans 14 amino acids. Germline loops: CDR1 MNHNY, CDR2 SVGAGI (reference sequence). J was trimmed by 5 bases and V by 5 bases; bases with no gene match: 4. CDR3 loop: CASSGTGCHQPQHF. As DNA, the CDR3 is TGTGCCAGCAGTGGGACAGGGTGTCATCAGCCCCAGCATTTT.

About this clonotype: This may be a read error: a much more frequent sequence differs by one nucleotide. V usage is TRBV29-1 and J usage is TRBJ2-5; 9 nucleotides agree with TRBD1. The CDR3 contains 11 residues. V dropped 8 bases and J dropped 4; count of bases not matched to a gene: 2. Germline values: CDR1 SQVTM, CDR2 ANQGSEA. CDR3 DNA: TGCAGCTTGGACAGGGGAGAGACCCAGTACTTC. It yields the protein CSLDRGETQYF.

This clonotype was counted ten times or more. A much bigger clone sits one base away, suggesting this may be a read error. The V and J genes are TRBV27 and TRBJ2-5; D is uncertain. V was pared by 3 bases and J by 11 bases, with 22 bases between. CDR3 length: 15 residues. Germline V gene lookup returns CDR1 MNHEY and CDR2 SMNVEV (reference sequence). CDR3 in DNA: TGTGCCAGCAGTTTTGTAGGGCTAGAAGGCAATGAGCAGTACTTC. As protein: CASSFVGLEGNEQYF.

With regard to this clonotype: The junction differs from germline at one of its ends, possibly a read error. The V gene is TRBV20-1, the J gene TRBJ2-5, with D maybe TRBD2 (6 bases). Germline V gene sequence: CDR1 DFQATT, CDR2 SNEGSKA (reference sequence). The CDR3 spans 15 residues. Here the CDR3 reads CSAPKTGLPQEAQYF. In DNA form, the CDR3 reads TGCAGTGCTCCGAAAACGGGACTTCCACAAGAGGCCCAGTACTTC.

This clonotype was observed a few times. This rearrangement joins TRBV6-6 to TRBJ1-6; weak D call: TRBD1 (5 bases). This CDR3 contains 13 residues. Germline CDR1 MNHNY, CDR2 SVGAGI (reference sequence). The germline V and J ends were trimmed by 8 bases and 4 bases, with 9 bases remaining between them. The CDR3 here is CASLQEYNSPLHF. CDR3 in DNA: TGTGCCAGCCTACAGGAGTATAATTCACCCCTCCACTTT.

The rearrangement joins TRBV11-2 to TRBJ2-7; TRBD1 or TRBD2 may be the D gene (5 bases each). Trimming stripped 1 base from V and 2 bases from J, with 12 bases between. Germline values: CDR1 SGHAT, CDR2 FQNNGV. The CDR3 has 15 amino acids. The CDR3 region is CASSLVSGTTYEQYF. Here the CDR3 DNA reads TGTGCCAGCAGCTTAGTGTCGGGGACCACCTACGAGCAGTACTTC.

With regard to this clonotype: A much larger clone is a single base away; this may be a read error. V gene TRBV5-6 combines with J gene TRBJ2-7; 9 bases are shared with TRBD1. This CDR3 contains 16 residues. V lost 0 bases to trimming and J lost 3 bases; unmatched junction nucleotides: 7. Germline CDR1 reads SGHDT; CDR2 reads YYEEEE. The CDR3 protein is CASSLDTGGFIYEQYF. The CDR3 DNA reads as TGTGCCAGCAGCTTGGATACAGGGGGCTTCATCTACGAGCAGTACTTC.

This clonotype has a count of ten or more. This CDR3 reads CASSPSPGMEQYF. CDR3 DNA sequence: TGCGCCAGCAGCCCCAGCCCAGGGATGGAGCAGTACTTC. V is TRBV5-1 and J is TRBJ2-7; possibly TRBD1 for D (5 bases). Germline V gene data show CDR1 as SGHRS and CDR2 as YFSETQ. V lost 4 bases and J lost 7, with 15 bases in between. The CDR3 contains 13 residues. The variable domain in full, completed from reference TRBV5-1 and TRBJ2-7, reads KAGVTQTPRYLIKTRGQQVTLSCSPISGHRSVSWYQQTPGQGLQFLFEYFSETQRNKGNFPGRFSGRQFSNSRSEMNVSTLELGDSALYLCASSPSPGMEQYFGPGTRLTVT.

This clonotype was recorded at least ten times. The rearrangement joins TRBV10-3 to TRBJ2-1, with D possibly matching TRBD1 (6 bases). The germline gives CDR1 ENHRY, CDR2 SYGVKD. The CDR3 runs 14 residues. V lost 9 bases and J 7 bases, leaving 19 bases between the germline ends. CDR3 DNA sequence: TGTGCCATTAGACCCGGGCATAGGGGGAATGAGCAGTTCTTC. This codes for CAIRPGHRGNEQFF.

The V gene is TRBV27, the J gene TRBJ2-5, with a possible D match to TRBD2 (5 bases). CDR3 size: 13 residues. V lost 5 bases, J lost 10 bases, and 17 bases lay in between. CDR1 is MNHEY, CDR2 SMNVEV, per germline (reference sequence). The CDR3 reads CASSLNGPRDQYF. The CDR3 nucleotides are TGTGCCAGCAGTCTCAACGGGCCCCGGGACCAGTACTTC.

A single count supports this clonotype. J is TRBJ1-2 and V is TRBV7-2; TRBD1 matches at 7 bases. Germline CDR1 reads SGHTA; CDR2 reads FQGNSA. The V segment lost 5 bases and the J segment 8 bases; nucleotides outside the gene matches: 11. The CDR3 sequence is 14 residues long. The CDR3 loop is CASSPPKGAGGYTF. CDR3 coding DNA: TGTGCCAGCAGCCCCCCCAAGGGGGCTGGAGGCTACACCTTC.

This sequence joins TRBV2 and TRBJ2-1; D remains unclear. CDR1 and CDR2 from the germline V gene are SNHLY and FYNNEI. This CDR3 is built from 15 residues. Deletions cut 3 bases from V and 3 bases from J, with 12 bases between. Written as DNA, the CDR3 is TGTGCCAGCAGTGATGGGCGGAGTGGCTACAATGAGCAGTTCTTC. It translates to CASSDGRSGYNEQFF. Full variable domain (outside the CDR3, taken from reference TRBV2 and TRBJ2-1): EPEVTQTPSHQVTQMGQEVILRCVPISNHLYFYWYRQILGQKVEFLVSFYNNEISEKSEIFDDQFSVERPDGSNFTLKIRSTKLEDSAMYFCASSDGRSGYNEQFFGPGTRLTVL.

The chain carries TRBV24-1 and TRBJ2-7; 8 nucleotides align to TRBD1. Germline V lookup: CDR1 KGHDR, CDR2 SFDVKD. The CDR3 covers 16 residues. The V gene end was trimmed by 4 bases and the J gene end by 6 bases; junction bases not matched to a gene: 13. CDR3 loop: CATSDPSGGSLAEQYF. CDR3 coding DNA: TGTGCCACCAGTGACCCCTCAGGGGGCTCGTTAGCCGAGCAGTACTTC.

J is TRBJ2-1 and V is TRBV19; tentative D call: TRBD2 (6 bases). The CDR3 has 15 amino acids. The V gene's germline CDR1 is LNHDA and CDR2 SQIVND (reference sequence). The V end was cut by 3 bases, the J end by 7 bases, with 16 bases between. CDR3 amino acids: CASSMREGYINEQFF. The CDR3 region has the DNA TGTGCCAGTAGTATGCGGGAAGGCTATATAAATGAGCAGTTCTTC.

The gene calls are TRBV27 and TRBJ2-1, with 9 bases fitting TRBD1. J was trimmed by 0 bases and V by 4 bases; bases with no gene match: 10. The CDR3 totals 18 residues. Germline CDR1 is MNHEY and CDR2 is SMNVEV (reference sequence). The CDR3 spells CASSSTSTGGFSYNEQFF. The CDR3 nucleotides read TGTGCCAGCAGTTCAACATCCACAGGGGGCTTCTCCTACAATGAGCAGTTCTTC.

The V gene is TRBV7-9, the J gene TRBJ2-5, with D unclear. V dropped 1 base and J dropped 3 bases, with 15 bases sitting between them. Looked up from germline, CDR1 is SEHNR and CDR2 is FQNEAQ (reference sequence). The CDR3 covers 16 residues. The CDR3 region is CASSLGQDHGEETQYF. CDR3 sequence (DNA): TGTGCCAGCAGCTTAGGACAAGACCACGGCGAAGAGACCCAGTACTTC.

This clonotype was recorded once. V is TRBV6-1 and J is TRBJ1-6; D unclear. Germline V gives CDR1 MNHNS, CDR2 SASEGT. V was clipped by 2 bases and J by 10 bases, with 18 bases between them. The CDR3 sequence is 16 residues long. The CDR3 protein is CASSEPSQWHKSPLHF. The CDR3 bases are TGTGCCAGCAGTGAACCGTCCCAATGGCACAAGTCACCCCTCCACTTT.

This clonotype was detected only a few times. V and J are TRBV4-3 and TRBJ2-1; either TRBD1 or TRBD2 may supply D (5 bases each). This CDR3 comprises 15 residues. From germline, CDR1 is LGHNA and CDR2 YSLEER. The V gene lost 2 bases and the J gene lost 5 bases, with 13 bases spanning the gap. CDR3 sequence (DNA): TGCGCCAGCAGCCAATCAAGGGACCCGCACAATGAGCAGTTCTTC. The encoded protein is CASSQSRDPHNEQFF.

The J gene is TRBJ2-3, the V gene TRBV6-1; 10 positions agree with TRBD2. The CDR3 has 17 residues. In germline, CDR1 is MNHNS, CDR2 SASEGT. J lost 5 bases, V lost 10 bases, and 18 bases had no gene match. The DNA of the CDR3 is TGTGCCACGGGGCGGGGGGCTAGCGGGAGTGTCATAGATACGCAGTATTTT. It yields the protein CATGRGASGSVIDTQYF.

V usage is TRBV7-9 and J usage is TRBJ2-5, with 7 bases identical to TRBD1. The CDR3 has 14 residues. J was trimmed by 3 bases and V by 0 bases; bases with no gene match: 1. Germline CDR1 and CDR2: SEHNR and FQNEAQ (reference sequence). The CDR3 is CASSLAGQKETQYF. In DNA form, the CDR3 reads TGTGCCAGCAGCTTAGCGGGACAGAAAGAGACCCAGTACTTC.

This rearrangement joins TRBV7-8 to TRBJ2-7; 9 bases align to TRBD2. With V trimmed by 5 bases and J by 3 bases, 11 bases remained unmatched. There are 16 residues in the CDR3. From germline, CDR1 is SGHVS and CDR2 FQNEAQ. In DNA, the CDR3 is TGTGCCAGCAGCCAAGGTCGCGGGAGGGCGGTCTACGAGCAGTACTTC. This gives the protein CASSQGRGRAVYEQYF.

V is TRBV20-1 and J is TRBJ2-3; 7 bases align to TRBD2. CDR3 size: 16 residues. Trimming took 6 bases from V and 5 from J; bases not matched to a gene: 17. Germline V lookup: CDR1 DFQATT, CDR2 SNEGSKA (reference sequence). In DNA, the CDR3 is TGCAGTGCCGGAGAGTATCGGGCGGGAGATGTAGATACGCAGTATTTT. Its translation: CSAGEYRAGDVDTQYF.

Only a few counts were recorded for this clonotype. The J gene is TRBJ1-1, the V gene TRBV20-1, with TRBD1 as a possible D gene (6 bases). The CDR3 has 13 amino acids. Per germline, CDR1 DFQATT and CDR2 SNEGSKA (reference sequence). V lost 6 bases and J 3 bases, leaving 14 bases between the germline ends. The CDR3 region is CSATGTSYTEAFF. CDR3 coding DNA: TGCAGTGCGACCGGGACAAGCTACACTGAAGCTTTCTTT.